This entry features one T cell receptor (beta chain) sequence. This entry is derived from a study of blood T cell repertoires in COVID-19. Study background: Both acute and convalescent COVID-19 samples were obtained from the United States, Italy and Spain. Sample material is recorded as cDNA or gDNA derived from T cells, B-cell-depleted T cells, or PBMCs.

As originally analysed: Using reference gene primer amplification, nucleated cell counts were estimated. Clones were read by immunoSEQ multiplex PCR, and TCRdb kept only the in-frame ones, dropping some. V, J and clone size were drawn from that table, and D and trimming were deduced from the DNA. The table has some 250,000 clones, under 90% seen once. The CDR3 sequence is 15 residues long. Germline loops: CDR1 SGDLS, CDR2 YYNGEE. The ends lost 1 base at V and 8 bases at J; junction bases unmatched: 7. The receptor's source is a woman aged 55-70 years with active or convalescent COVID-19. This sequence joins TRBV9 and TRBJ2-1; 9 nucleotides align to TRBD2. Sequencing was performed on peripheral blood. CDR3 in DNA: TGTGCCAGCAGCGTATGGGCGGGGGGGAGTGATGAGCAGTTCTTC. It codes for CASSVWAGGSDEQFF.